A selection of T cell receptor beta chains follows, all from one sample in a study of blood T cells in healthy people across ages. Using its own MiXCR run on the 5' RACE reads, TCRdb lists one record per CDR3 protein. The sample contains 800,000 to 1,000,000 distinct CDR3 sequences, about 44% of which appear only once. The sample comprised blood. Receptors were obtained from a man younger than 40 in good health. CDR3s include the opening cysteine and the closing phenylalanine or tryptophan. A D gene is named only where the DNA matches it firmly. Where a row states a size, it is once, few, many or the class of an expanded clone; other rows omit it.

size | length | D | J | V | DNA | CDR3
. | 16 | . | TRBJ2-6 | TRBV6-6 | TGTGCCAGCAGTGCCCAGGGCAACTCTGGGGCCAACGTCCTGACTTTC | CASSAQGNSGANVLTF
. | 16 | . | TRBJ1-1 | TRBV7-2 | TGTGCCAGCAGCTTATGGGCAGGTCCATTGTACACTGAAGCTTTCTTT | CASSLWAGPLYTEAFF
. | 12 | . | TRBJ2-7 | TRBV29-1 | TGCAGCGCCAACACGGCCGCCTACGAGCAGTACTTC | CSANTAAYEQYF
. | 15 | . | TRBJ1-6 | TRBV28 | TGTGCCAGCAGTTTAAGGACTCTCAGTAATTCACCCCTCCACTTT | CASSLRTLSNSPLHF
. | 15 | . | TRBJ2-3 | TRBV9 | TGTGCCAGCAGCGTAAACGGACGGAGCACAGATACGCAGTATTTT | CASSVNGRSTDTQYF
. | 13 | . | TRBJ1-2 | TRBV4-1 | TGCGCCAGCAGCCATGGCTCTAACTATGGCTACACCTTC | CASSHGSNYGYTF
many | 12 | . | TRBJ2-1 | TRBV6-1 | TGTGCCAGCAGCGAATTCAGCAATGAGCAGTTCTTC | CASSEFSNEQFF
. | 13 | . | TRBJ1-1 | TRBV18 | TGTGCCAGCTCACCCCGACAGGATGCTGAAGCTTTCTTT | CASSPRQDAEAFF
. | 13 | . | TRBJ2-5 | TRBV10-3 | TGTGCCATCAAGGTTCATGGCGGGGAGACCCAGTACTTC | CAIKVHGGETQYF
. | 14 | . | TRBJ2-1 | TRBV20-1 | TGCAGTGCGGTCACGGGCAGGGGAAGGTTTGAGCAGTTCTTC | CSAVTGRGRFEQFF
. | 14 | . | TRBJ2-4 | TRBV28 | TGTGCCAGCAGCTCGACGCGGGCGGGTCAGATTCAGTACTTC | CASSSTRAGQIQYF
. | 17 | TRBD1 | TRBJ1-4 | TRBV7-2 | TGTGCCAGCAGCAAGGGGGCAGGCCAAGCAACTAATGAAAAACTGTTTTTT | CASSKGAGQATNEKLFF
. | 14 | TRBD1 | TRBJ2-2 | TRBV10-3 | TGTGCCACTCGCGGACAGGACAGCCCTGGGGAGCTGTTTTTT | CATRGQDSPGELFF
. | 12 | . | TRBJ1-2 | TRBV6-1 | TGTGCCAGCACCCGGACCCATTGGGGCTACACCTTC | CASTRTHWGYTF
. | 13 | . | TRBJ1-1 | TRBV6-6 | TGTGCCAGCACCCTGGGGGGGGTTACTGAAGCTTTCTTT | CASTLGGVTEAFF
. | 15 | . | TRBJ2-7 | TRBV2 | TGTGCCAGCAGTGACGATGGGACGGATTCCTACAAGCAGTACTTC | CASSDDGTDSYKQYF
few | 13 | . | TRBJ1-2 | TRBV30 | TGTGCCTGGAGTGTACAGGCTAACTATGGCTACACCTTC | CAWSVQANYGYTF
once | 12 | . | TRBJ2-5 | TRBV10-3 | TGTGCCATCAGTGATAACAAAGAGACCCAGTACTTC | CAISDNKETQYF
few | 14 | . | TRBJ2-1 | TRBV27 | TGTGCCAGCAGTTTCCGGGGGTTTATCAATGAGCAGTTCTTC | CASSFRGFINEQFF
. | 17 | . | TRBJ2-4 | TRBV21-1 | TGTGCCAGCAGGTATATGGACCCCAAGGACAGAAAGAACATTCAGTACTTC | CASRYMDPKDRKNIQYF
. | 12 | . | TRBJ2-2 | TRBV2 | TGTGCCAGCAGAGCAGGGTACGGGGAGCTGTTTTTT | CASRAGYGELFF
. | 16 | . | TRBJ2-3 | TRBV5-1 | TGCGCCAGCAGCCTTCAGCTATCCACTAGCACAGATACGCAGTATTTT | CASSLQLSTSTDTQYF
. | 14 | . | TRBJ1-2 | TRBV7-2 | TGTGCCAGCAGCTTAGCCGGGGTCAACTATGGCTACACCTTC | CASSLAGVNYGYTF
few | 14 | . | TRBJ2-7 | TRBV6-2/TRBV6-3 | TGTGCCAGCAGCCGGTACAGGGAGGCGGTTGAGCAGTACTTC | CASSRYREAVEQYF